This entry lists 8 T cell receptor beta chains sequenced from one sample in a study of sequential checkpoint blockade in melanoma. Profiling relied on immunoSEQ multiplex PCR, and the TCRdb table lists in-frame clones only, not all of them. The table lists some 6,200 clones, 53% of them singletons. Treatment in this sample: randomized to nivolumab then ipilimumab (arm A) or the reverse (arm B). This specimen consisted of CD8+ T cells sorted from blood (inferred from file names), obtained from a patient given nivolumab and ipilimumab in sequence. The receptors shown here come from a human donor with melanoma.

V is TRBV9 and J is TRBJ2-7; TRBD2 is a possible D gene (6 bases). The V end lost 0 bases, the J end lost 5 bases, and 12 bases lay between the germline ends. The CDR3 totals 14 residues. Germline CDR1 SGDLS, CDR2 YYNGEE. DNA of the CDR3: TGTGCCAGCAGCGTAGCTCTAGCGATCAACGAGCAGTACTTC. Its translation is CASSVALAINEQYF. Filled out from reference TRBV9 and TRBJ2-7, the complete variable domain reads DSGVTQTPKHLITATGQRVTLRCSPRSGDLSVYWYQQSLDQGLQFLIQYYNGEERAKGNILERFSAQQFPDLHSELNLSSLELGDSALYFCASSVALAINEQYFGPGTRLTVT.

The J gene is TRBJ1-1, the V gene TRBV28; D is ambiguous. From germline, CDR1 is MDHEN and CDR2 SYDVKM. V was trimmed by 2 bases and J by 0 bases, leaving 13 bases between them. The CDR3 extends over 16 amino acids. The CDR3: CASSLGTVVMNTEAFF. The CDR3 bases are TGTGCCAGCAGTTTAGGCACAGTAGTCATGAACACTGAAGCTTTCTTT.

The chain recombines TRBV7-9 with TRBJ2-7; the match to TRBD2 covers 8 bases. This CDR3 has 15 residues. Trimming removed 2 bases from V and 4 bases from J; junction bases left unmatched: 7. Germline CDR1 reads SEHNR; CDR2 reads FQNEAQ (reference sequence). As DNA, the CDR3 is TGTGCCAGCAGCTTAAGTGCGGGGGGAATGTACGAGCAGTACTTC. As protein: CASSLSAGGMYEQYF.

The rearrangement joins TRBV6-6 to TRBJ2-7, with 7 bases fitting TRBD2. CDR1 and CDR2 from the germline V gene are MNHNY and SVGAGI (reference sequence). The CDR3 runs 13 residues. J lost 7 bases, V lost 8 bases, and 11 bases had no gene match. CDR3 in amino acids: CASGTNNLGEQYF. The CDR3 DNA reads TGTGCCAGCGGGACTAATAATTTGGGGGAGCAGTACTTC.

The rearrangement uses TRBV5-1 and TRBJ2-7, with 12 bases that match TRBD2. Germline CDR1 SGHRS, CDR2 YFSETQ. The CDR3 consists of 17 residues. The trim removed 0 bases at V and 0 bases at J, leaving 4 bases unmatched. The DNA of the CDR3 is TGCGCCAGCAGCTTGGGACGGACTAGCGGGATCTCCTACGAGCAGTACTTC. Protein product: CASSLGRTSGISYEQYF. The whole variable domain, remainder taken from reference TRBV5-1 and TRBJ2-7, is KAGVTQTPRYLIKTRGQQVTLSCSPISGHRSVSWYQQTPGQGLQFLFEYFSETQRNKGNFPGRFSGRQFSNSRSEMNVSTLELGDSALYLCASSLGRTSGISYEQYFGPGTRLTVT.

The gene calls are TRBV13 and TRBJ2-2; D remains ambiguous. CDR1 and CDR2 from the germline V gene are PRHDT and FYEKMQ (reference sequence). There are 14 residues in the CDR3. V was cut by 4 bases and J by 6 bases, with 12 bases left in between. The CDR3 reads CASSSPGSPGELFF. As DNA, the CDR3 is TGTGCCAGCAGCTCCCCAGGAAGCCCCGGGGAGCTGTTTTTT.

CDR3 nucleotide sequence: TGTGCCAGCAGTGACTCAGCTAGCGGGGGGGGCGCAGATACGCAGTATTTT. It yields the protein CASSDSASGGGADTQYF. This chain links TRBV6-4 with TRBJ2-3; 12 bases align to TRBD2. Trimming took 0 bases from V and 4 from J; bases not matched to a gene: 5. Per germline, CDR1 MRHNA and CDR2 SNTAGT. The CDR3 loop spans 17 amino acids.

This clone has a handful of counts. The rearrangement uses TRBV7-5 and TRBJ1-2; the table's D call TRBD1 went unverified against the DNA. TRBV7-5 is assigned pseudogene status. The CDR3 consists of 13 residues. Here the CDR3 reads CASSLGGTDGYTF. The CDR3 coding sequence is TGTGCCAGCAGCTTAGGGGGCACGGATGGCTACACCTTC.